Reported below is one T cell receptor beta chain. The CDR3 loop spans 14 amino acids. The trim removed 1 base at V and 9 bases at J, leaving 5 bases unmatched. CDR1 and CDR2 from the germline V gene are SGHTA and FQGNSA. Authors' methods: Cell counts per sample came from amplifying reference gene primers. Assay used: immunoSEQ multiplex PCR; TCRdb lists only in-frame clones, some missing. V, J and clone size are taken as reported in that table, and D and trimming were inferred from the DNA itself. The table shows roughly 120,000 clones, with around 70% occurring only once. The entry originates in a study of blood T cell repertoires in COVID-19.

Sequenced: peripheral blood. This TCR was recovered from an elderly man with COVID-19, enrolled during active disease. The chain uses TRBV7-2 and TRBJ2-1, with 8 positions matching TRBD2. The CDR3 spells CASSLDPGGIEQFF. The DNA for the CDR3 is TGTGCCAGCAGCTTAGATCCGGGAGGGATTGAGCAGTTCTTC. Together with reference TRBV7-2 and TRBJ2-1, the CDR3 gives the full variable domain: GAGVSQSPSNKVTEKGKDVELRCDPISGHTALYWYRQSLGQGLEFLIYFQGNSAPDKSGLPSDRFSAERTGGSVSTLTIQRTQQEDSAVYLCASSLDPGGIEQFFGPGTRLTVL.